The source of this TCR beta chain is a study of shared clonotypes between healthy human individuals. Study-level background: CD4 naive cells filled three plates per donor, CD4 memory three, CD8 naive two and CD8 memory one.

On this clone itself: Other DNA sequences from this sample encode an identical CDR3 as well.

Running of the assay took place at deep level. Each PCR replicate from the sorted subsets contained 200 to 250 ng DNA, which is about 30,000 T cell genomes. The repertoire was sequenced with immunoSEQ multiplex PCR; TCRdb's copy has only in-frame clones and lacks some. The sample includes some 2,000,000 clones, 95% seen only once; the top ten take 0.13%. The donors, all of them Caucasian adults, lived in Nashville, Tennessee. The J segment lost 0 bases and the V segment lost 2 bases, leaving 5 bases of the junction unmatched. This CDR3 comprises 15 residues. From germline, CDR1 is SGHRS and CDR2 YFSETQ.

The receptor was derived from a man aged 18 to 30 in good health. This chain joins TRBV5-1 and TRBJ2-7; 7 nucleotides align to TRBD1. Sequenced material: naive CD4+ T cells sorted from blood. Subset of the sample: CD45RA+ positively selected. CDR3 amino acids: CASSLGGQSSYEQYF. The CDR3 nucleotides are TGCGCCAGCAGCTTAGGGGGACAGAGCTCCTACGAGCAGTACTTC.